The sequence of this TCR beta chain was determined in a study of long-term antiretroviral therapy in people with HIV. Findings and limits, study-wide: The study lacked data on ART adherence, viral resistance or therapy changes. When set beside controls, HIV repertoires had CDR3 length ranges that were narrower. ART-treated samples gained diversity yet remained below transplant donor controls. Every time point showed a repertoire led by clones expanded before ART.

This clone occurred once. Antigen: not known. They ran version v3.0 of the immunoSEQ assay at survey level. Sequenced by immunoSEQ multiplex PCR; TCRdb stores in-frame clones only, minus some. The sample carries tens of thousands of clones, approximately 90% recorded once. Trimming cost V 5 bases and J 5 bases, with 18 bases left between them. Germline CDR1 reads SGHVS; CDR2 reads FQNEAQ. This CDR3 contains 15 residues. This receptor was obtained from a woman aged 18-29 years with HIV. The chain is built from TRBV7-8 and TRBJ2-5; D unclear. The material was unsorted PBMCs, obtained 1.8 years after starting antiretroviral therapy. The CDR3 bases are TGTGCCAGCAGCCCCACAGAAGCGCCGAGGGAGACCCAGTACTTC. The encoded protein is CASSPTEAPRETQYF.